Below, one T cell receptor (beta chain) is given with its context. This clonotype was counted ten times or more. It lacks a known antigen. Qualities for individual bases were not recorded, and no much larger clone is one base off. The time point label, as the study defines it: blood at routine non-recurrence follow-up after resection. Whole RNA extracted from tumor and nontumor lung tissue, or from cryopreserved PBMC samples, was used for TCR sequencing without cell sorting. Only patients with enough RNA available from two or more tumor regions were chosen for TCR sequencing. The data originate from a study of spatial heterogeneity in lung cancer (dated by TCRdb to the late 2010s). With regard to the full study: Donors were some 70 patients with early-stage, untreated non-small cell lung cancer from the lung TRACERx cohort. Follow-up PBMC samples were sequenced whenever available, with a median time to follow-up of about 2 years after resection. More beta-chain than alpha-chain transcripts were consistently detected, likely reflecting higher beta-chain transcript abundance. In the raw uncorrected reads, each unique combination of TCR and UMI appeared more than ten times on average. TCR alpha and beta repertoires were quantitatively compared across multiple tumor regions, matched nontumor lung and blood in non-small cell lung cancer. Nonsynonymous mutation counts, determined by whole-exome sequencing of tumor tissue, were related to features of the TCR repertoire. At surgery, fewer than 250 tumor regions, roughly 63 matched nontumor lung samples and fewer than 60 PBMC samples were TCR-sequenced for both alpha and beta chains. What the work shows at the level of the full study, not this receptor alone: Only roughly 15 patients were included in the comparisons of baseline and follow-up blood repertoires. Ubiquitous expanded tumor TCRs were detected in blood more often at tumor resection than at routine follow-up. Confirming at a functional level the hypothesis that regional TCRs recognize regional mutations was considered to require additional single-cell paired TCR alpha and beta sequencing.

CDR3 length: 14 amino acids, cysteine to phenylalanine. The DNA shown is the 42-base CDR3, in frame from base 1. Sequences ENHRY (CDR1) and SYGVKD (CDR2) are obtained from the germline V gene. Deletion took 6 bases off V and 6 bases off J, with a span of 12 bases between the germline ends. Receptors were amplified or captured by 5' RACE. Sequencing instrument: NextSeq 500. The TCR library protocol attached a unique molecular identifier to each TCR cDNA molecule to allow correction of PCR and sequencing errors. The paper's processing steps were these. Decombinator tools were used for TCR identification, UMI-based error correction and CDR3 extraction. TCRs above a frequency of 2 per 1,000, corresponding to the top 1% of the tumor frequency distribution, were defined as expanded. Renyi diversity was calculated using the R vegan package after each repertoire was subsampled 100 times to 5,000 TCRs. CDR3 similarity networks were built from amino acid triplet string-kernel similarity, connecting CDR3s with pairwise similarity above 0.82. TCRdb took the public reads, trimmed them with fastp at Q25, ran MiXCR for clone calling and kept in-frame beta chains. Every distinct CDR3 protein forms one entry, paired with its most common genes and DNA. In this record, the V and J calls reflect TCRdb's handling and not the investigators' own analysis. The sample yields roughly 120,000 distinct CDR3 sequences; more than 10% were counted once. Jointly, the top ten make up roughly 17% of the sample.

Recombination joined TRBV10-3 with TRBJ1-6; no D segment can be confidently identified. The receptor's source is a male donor with early-stage non-small cell lung cancer. The sample here was PBMCs, taken at follow-up. The CDR3 loop reads CAIRNDGSNSPLHF. The nucleotides are TGTGCCATCAGAAATGACGGAAGTAATTCACCCCTCCACTTT.